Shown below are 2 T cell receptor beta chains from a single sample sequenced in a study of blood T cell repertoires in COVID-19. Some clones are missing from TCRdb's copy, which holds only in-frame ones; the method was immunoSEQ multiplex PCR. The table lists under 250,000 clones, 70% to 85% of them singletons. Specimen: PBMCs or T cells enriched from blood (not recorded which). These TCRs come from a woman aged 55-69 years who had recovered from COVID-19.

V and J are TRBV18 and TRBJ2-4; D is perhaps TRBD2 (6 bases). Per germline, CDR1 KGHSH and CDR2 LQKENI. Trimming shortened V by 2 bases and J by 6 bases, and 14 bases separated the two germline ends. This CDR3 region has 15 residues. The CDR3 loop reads CASSPGEREANIQYF. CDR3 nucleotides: TGTGCCAGCTCACCAGGAGAGAGGGAGGCAAACATTCAGTACTTC.

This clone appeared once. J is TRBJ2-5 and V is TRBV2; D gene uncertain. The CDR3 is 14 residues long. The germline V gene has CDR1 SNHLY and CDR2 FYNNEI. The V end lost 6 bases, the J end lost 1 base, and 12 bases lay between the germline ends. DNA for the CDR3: TGTGCCAGCAGACCACACGGAGTCCAAGAGACCCAGTACTTC. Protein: CASRPHGVQETQYF.